The rows below give T cell receptor beta chains drawn from one sample of a study of T-cell reconstitution after alpha-beta-depleted transplantation in children. TCRdb processed the PCR reads anew with MiXCR; each CDR3 protein has one entry. The sample shows approximately 400,000 distinct CDR3 sequences, roughly a tenth of them seen only once. The specimen was PBMCs from the stem cell graft donor, collected from the stem cell graft. These receptors came from a human donor who donated a stem cell graft to a child with acute myeloid leukemia. Each CDR3 is given with its conserved first and last residue. A D gene is named only where the DNA matches it firmly. Only some rows state a clone size, as once, few, many or a class for expanded clones.

clone_size: few; d_call: TRBD1; v_call: TRBV10-3; j_call: TRBJ1-6; cdr3_nt: TGTGCCATCAAACCCGAGGGATCGACAGGGGATAATTCACCCCTCCACTTT; cdr3_aa: CAIKPEGSTGDNSPLHF
clone_size: few; d_call: .; v_call: TRBV2; j_call: TRBJ2-2; cdr3_nt: TGTGCCAGCAGTGAAACAGCAGGGGGGTACACCGGGGAGCTGTTTTTT; cdr3_aa: CASSETAGGYTGELFF
clone_size: .; d_call: .; v_call: TRBV10-3; j_call: TRBJ1-1; cdr3_nt: TGTGCCGGGCGAACGGAGTTGAACACTGAAGCTTTCTTT; cdr3_aa: CAGRTELNTEAFF
clone_size: few; d_call: .; v_call: TRBV6-5; j_call: TRBJ2-5; cdr3_nt: TGTGCCAGCAGTTACTCAGGGGTGGAAGAGACCCAGTACTTC; cdr3_aa: CASSYSGVEETQYF
clone_size: few; d_call: .; v_call: TRBV29-1; j_call: TRBJ2-1; cdr3_nt: TGCAGCCTCCGAGGAGTCAGCTCTGAGCAGTTCTTC; cdr3_aa: CSLRGVSSEQFF
clone_size: few; d_call: TRBD2; v_call: TRBV20-1; j_call: TRBJ2-7; cdr3_nt: TGCAGTGCTAGAGTACGGACTAGCTCCTACGAGCAGTACTTC; cdr3_aa: CSARVRTSSYEQYF
clone_size: .; d_call: .; v_call: TRBV5-1; j_call: TRBJ1-2; cdr3_nt: TGCGCCAGCAGCTTGGGCGGAGGGACTGACTATGGCTACACCTTC; cdr3_aa: CASSLGGGTDYGYTF
clone_size: .; d_call: TRBD2; v_call: TRBV15; j_call: TRBJ2-1; cdr3_nt: TGTGCCACCAGCTCCCTCGGCGGGAGTAACAATGAGCAGTTCTTC; cdr3_aa: CATSSLGGSNNEQFF
clone_size: few; d_call: .; v_call: TRBV20-1; j_call: TRBJ2-3; cdr3_nt: TGCAGTACGGCGCGGGGCACAGATACGCAGTATTTT; cdr3_aa: CSTARGTDTQYF
clone_size: .; d_call: .; v_call: TRBV12-3/TRBV12-4; j_call: TRBJ2-5; cdr3_nt: TGTGCCAGCAGTTTAAAGCTTGCGGGGGCCATACCCGGGACCCAGTACTTC; cdr3_aa: CASSLKLAGAIPGTQYF
clone_size: many; d_call: TRBD1; v_call: TRBV5-1; j_call: TRBJ2-2; cdr3_nt: TGCGCCAGCAGCTCAGGACAGGGGTTGAACACCGGGGAGCTGTTTTTT; cdr3_aa: CASSSGQGLNTGELFF
clone_size: few; d_call: TRBD2; v_call: TRBV29-1; j_call: TRBJ2-3; cdr3_nt: TGCAGCGTTGAGGGGGATAGGACTAGCGGTCCCACAGATACGCAGTATTTT; cdr3_aa: CSVEGDRTSGPTDTQYF
clone_size: few; d_call: .; v_call: TRBV11-2; j_call: TRBJ2-6; cdr3_nt: TGTGCCAGCAGCCCCCTCGCCAACGTCCTGACTTTC; cdr3_aa: CASSPLANVLTF
clone_size: many; d_call: TRBD1; v_call: TRBV12-3/TRBV12-4; j_call: TRBJ2-1; cdr3_nt: TGTGCCAGCAGTTTAACAGGGGACGAGCAGTTCTTC; cdr3_aa: CASSLTGDEQFF
clone_size: .; d_call: TRBD1; v_call: TRBV12-3/TRBV12-4; j_call: TRBJ1-1; cdr3_nt: TGTGCCAGCAGTACCTTGGGACAGCCGAACACTGAAGCTTTCTTT; cdr3_aa: CASSTLGQPNTEAFF
clone_size: .; d_call: .; v_call: TRBV15; j_call: TRBJ1-2; cdr3_nt: TGTGCCACCAGCATCGAAAACACCTTC; cdr3_aa: CATSIENTF
clone_size: .; d_call: .; v_call: TRBV25-1; j_call: TRBJ1-1; cdr3_nt: TGTGCCAGCAGTCGTACAGGGAAAGTCACTGAAGCTTTCTTT; cdr3_aa: CASSRTGKVTEAFF
clone_size: .; d_call: .; v_call: TRBV4-2; j_call: TRBJ2-1; cdr3_nt: TGTGCCAGCAGCCAAGATTTTACTAACAATGAGCAGTTCTTC; cdr3_aa: CASSQDFTNNEQFF
clone_size: many; d_call: TRBD2; v_call: TRBV19; j_call: TRBJ2-1; cdr3_nt: TGTGCCAGTAACGGACTAGCGGGAGCTGGTGAGCAGTTCTTC; cdr3_aa: CASNGLAGAGEQFF
clone_size: .; d_call: .; v_call: TRBV9; j_call: TRBJ2-3; cdr3_nt: TGTGCCAGCAGCGTATCCGGCGGCCTGGCAGATACGCAGTATTTT; cdr3_aa: CASSVSGGLADTQYF
clone_size: once; d_call: TRBD1; v_call: TRBV6-2/TRBV6-3; j_call: TRBJ1-1; cdr3_nt: TGTGCCAGCAGTTACGAGGGGGCAAGTGAAGCTTTCTTT; cdr3_aa: CASSYEGASEAFF
clone_size: .; d_call: .; v_call: TRBV20-1; j_call: TRBJ2-5; cdr3_nt: TGCAGTGCTTCCTCCCTGAGGGCCAGAGAGACCCAGTACTTC; cdr3_aa: CSASSLRARETQYF
clone_size: few; d_call: .; v_call: TRBV5-1; j_call: TRBJ2-2; cdr3_nt: TGCGCCAGCAGCTTGGCGGTATTAGCTATCAACACCGGGGAGCTGTTTTTT; cdr3_aa: CASSLAVLAINTGELFF
clone_size: .; d_call: .; v_call: TRBV6-1; j_call: TRBJ1-1; cdr3_nt: TGTGCCAGCATAGGGTTTTTAAACACTGAAGCTTTCTTT; cdr3_aa: CASIGFLNTEAFF